Below, 17 T cell receptor beta chains from the same sample are listed, as sequenced in a study of identical twins. TCRdb re-called the 5' RACE reads with MiXCR, one entry per CDR3 protein. The table shows roughly 690,000 distinct CDR3 sequences, with 6.1% occurring only once. The sequencing sample was made of naive T cells sorted from blood. These receptors originate from a man younger than 35 in good health.

A few counts support this clonotype. The J gene is TRBJ2-1, the V gene TRBV6-5; 9 bases are shared with TRBD2. With 2 bases clipped from V and 6 bases from J, the junction kept 8 bases outside the gene matches. CDR1 and CDR2 (germline): MNHEY, SVGAGI. This CDR3 has 16 residues. This CDR3 reads CASSYGISGRLNEQFF. The CDR3, as DNA: TGTGCCAGCAGTTACGGGATAAGCGGGAGGCTCAATGAGCAGTTCTTC.

This rearrangement joins TRBV5-1 to TRBJ2-1; D is possibly TRBD2 (5 bases). This CDR3 comprises 16 residues. The ends were cut back, 4 bases at V and 7 bases at J, with 21 bases in the middle. Per germline, CDR1 SGHRS and CDR2 YFSETQ. CDR3 in amino acids: CASSPGLFPSTNEQFF. The CDR3 region has the DNA TGCGCCAGCAGCCCAGGACTCTTCCCTAGCACTAATGAGCAGTTCTTC.

This clonotype was seen at least ten times. CDR3 in amino acids: CASSLSISTAQHF. The CDR3 DNA reads as TGTGCCAGCAGTTTATCGATCAGTACGGCCCAGCATTTT. The chain recombines TRBV27 with TRBJ1-5, with no clear D. Germline CDR1 and CDR2: MNHEY and SMNVEV (reference sequence). Trimming removed 0 bases from V and 11 bases from J, with 11 bases in between. The CDR3 sequence is 13 residues long.

This clonotype occurred a few times. The rearrangement uses TRBV5-1 and TRBJ2-7; 7 nucleotides align to TRBD1. Germline-derived CDR1 and CDR2 are SGHRS and YFSETQ. This CDR3 is 15 amino acids long. With V trimmed by 3 bases and J by 2 bases, 8 bases remained unmatched. CDR3 bases: TGCGCCAGCAGCTCGACAGGGTCAGTGACCTACGAGCAGTACGTC. Protein: CASSSTGSVTYEQYV.

The sample holds a few counts of this clonotype. The V call is TRBV4-3, the J call TRBJ2-2; 7 positions agree with TRBD2. The CDR3 consists of 18 residues. From germline, CDR1 is LGHNA and CDR2 YSLEER. V shed 0 bases, J shed 4 bases, and the junction held 11 bases outside the gene matches. CDR3: CASSQEGGLLRFTGELFF. The CDR3 DNA is TGCGCCAGCAGCCAAGAGGGGGGACTACTAAGGTTCACCGGGGAGCTGTTTTTT.

The CDR3 DNA sequence: TGTGCCAGCAGCCCCACAGGGTCGGAGGCCAAAAACATTCAGTACTTC. It yields the protein CASSPTGSEAKNIQYF. The V and J genes are TRBV5-5 and TRBJ2-4; TRBD1 might be the D (6 bases). Trimming removed 4 bases from V and 1 base from J, with 15 bases in between. The CDR3 totals 16 residues. Germline assignment: CDR1 SGHKS and CDR2 YYEKEE (reference sequence).

This clonotype came up many times. The rearrangement uses TRBV10-3 and TRBJ2-3, with no clear D. Germline CDR1 ENHRY, CDR2 SYGVKD. This CDR3 is 12 amino acids long. Trimming removed 4 bases from V and 0 bases from J, with 2 bases in between. The DNA for the CDR3 is TGTGCCATCAGTGGGAGCACAGATACGCAGTATTTT. Encoded protein: CAISGSTDTQYF.

The chain combines TRBV19 with TRBJ2-7; either TRBD1 or TRBD2 may supply D (7 bases each). Trimming removed 1 base at V and 4 bases at J, with 14 bases between. The germline CDR1 and CDR2 sequences are LNHDA and SQIVND (reference sequence). This CDR3 comprises 15 residues. The CDR3: CASSIGSGTAYEQYF. The DNA for the CDR3 is TGTGCCAGTAGTATAGGAAGCGGGACAGCTTACGAGCAGTACTTC.

The sample holds many counts of this clonotype. This chain joins TRBV30 and TRBJ2-3, with a possible D match to TRBD2 (6 bases). Germline V gene sequence: CDR1 GTSNPN, CDR2 SVGIG (reference sequence). V was trimmed by 0 bases and J by 0 bases, leaving 10 bases between them. This CDR3 comprises 15 residues. CDR3 region: CAWSVYSGSTDTQYF. As DNA, the CDR3 is TGTGCCTGGAGTGTGTATAGCGGCAGCACAGATACGCAGTATTTT. Variable domain in full (rest from reference TRBV30 and TRBJ2-3): SQTIHQWPATLVQPVGSPLSLECTVEGTSNPNLYWYRQAAGRGLQLLFYSVGIGQISSEVPQNLSASRPQDRQFILSSKKLLLSDSGFYLCAWSVYSGSTDTQYFGPGTRLTVL.

This clonotype was recorded a few times. The rearrangement joins TRBV2 to TRBJ2-2, with TRBD1 matching 7 bases. With 6 bases clipped from V and 0 bases from J, the junction kept 4 bases outside the gene matches. The CDR3 runs to 15 residues. Germline CDR1 reads SNHLY; CDR2 reads FYNNEI. Written as DNA, the CDR3 is TGTGCCAGCAGGGGGACAGTTACGAACACCGGGGAGCTGTTTTTT. It translates to CASRGTVTNTGELFF. The full variable domain, in which reference TRBV2 and TRBJ2-2 provide the parts outside the CDR3, is EPEVTQTPSHQVTQMGQEVILRCVPISNHLYFYWYRQILGQKVEFLVSFYNNEISEKSEIFDDQFSVERPDGSNFTLKIRSTKLEDSAMYFCASRGTVTNTGELFFGEGSRLTVL.

A note on this clonotype: It is likely a read error, because the conserved phenylalanine at the end of the CDR3 is missing. V usage is TRBV5-1 and J usage is TRBJ1-1; TRBD1 agrees at 8 bases. Germline assignment: CDR1 SGHRS and CDR2 YFSETQ. CDR3 size: 17 residues. The junction had 11 bases not matched to a gene; V was cut back by 4 bases and J by 0 bases. CDR3 DNA sequence: TGCGCCAGCAGCCAAAGAAGACAGGGGCGACTGAACACTGAAGCTTTCTCT. This encodes CASSQRRQGRLNTEAFS.

This clonotype was counted a few times. The rearrangement links TRBV11-2 to TRBJ2-1; D could derive from TRBD1 or TRBD2 (6 bases each). Germline CDR1 is SGHAT and CDR2 is FQNNGV. Trimming took 5 bases from V and 5 from J, leaving 13 bases between them. The CDR3 length is 14 residues. CDR3 loop: CASSAGTPDNEQFF. The CDR3 DNA is TGTGCCAGCAGCGCGGGGACACCCGACAATGAGCAGTTCTTC.

The sample holds a few counts of this clonotype. The chain uses TRBV12-3 or TRBV12-4 and TRBJ2-3; the D gene could be TRBD1 or TRBD2 (5 bases each). The CDR3 sequence is 13 residues long. V was shortened by 7 bases and J by 3 bases, with 11 bases between the two germline ends. Written as DNA, the CDR3 is TGTGCCAGCATCCTGGGGGTAACAGATACGCAGTATTTT. Protein: CASILGVTDTQYF.

The genes are TRBV7-9 and TRBJ2-1; maybe TRBD2 (6 bases). Trimming pared 11 bases from V and 3 bases from J, leaving 17 bases between. The CDR3 length is 14 residues. Per the germline V gene, CDR1 is SEHNR and CDR2 is FQNEAQ (reference sequence). The DNA of the CDR3 is TGTGCCGGTACGCGGGGAGCTAACTACAATGAGCAGTTCTTC. Its translation: CAGTRGANYNEQFF. The whole variable domain, filled in from reference TRBV7-9 and TRBJ2-1, reads DTGVSQNPRHKITKRGQNVTFRCDPISEHNRLYWYRQTLGQGPEFLTYFQNEAQLEKSRLLSDRFSAERPKGSFSTLEIQRTEQGDSAMYLCAGTRGANYNEQFFGPGTRLTVL.

This clonotype was recorded many times. V is TRBV27 and J is TRBJ2-7; 8 bases align to TRBD2. Germline values: CDR1 MNHEY, CDR2 SMNVEV (reference sequence). Germline trimming cut 4 bases from V and 0 bases from J; bases unmatched to any gene: 8. CDR3 length equals 16 residues. CDR3 amino acids: CASSSGLAHYSYEQYF. For the CDR3, the DNA is TGTGCCAGCAGTTCCGGACTAGCACATTACTCCTACGAGCAGTACTTC.

The rearrangement uses TRBV6-1 and TRBJ2-7, with 9 nucleotides matching TRBD1. Looked up from germline, CDR1 is MNHNS and CDR2 is SASEGT. This CDR3 spans 14 amino acids. J gave up 5 bases and V 5 bases, and 7 bases lay outside the gene matches. Written as DNA, the CDR3 is TGTGCCAGCAGTCCGGGACAGGGTTTCGACGAGCAGTACGTC. Translating it yields CASSPGQGFDEQYV.

At least ten counts were recorded for this clonotype. The chain employs TRBV9 and TRBJ2-7, with TRBD1 matching 8 bases. The germline V gene encodes CDR1 SGDLS and CDR2 YYNGEE. V lost 0 bases and J lost 7; bases outside the gene matches: 9. There are 15 residues in the CDR3. CDR3 nucleotide sequence: TGTGCCAGCAGCGTAGAATCAGGGGGCGCTCAGGAGCAGTACTTC. Its translation: CASSVESGGAQEQYF.